This TCR beta chain was identified during a study of blood T cell repertoires in COVID-19. At the level of the study: Whether acute or convalescent, the COVID-19 samples came from the United States, Italy and Spain.

Sequencing used immunoSEQ multiplex PCR; TCRdb keeps in-frame clones, though not all of them. This table holds approximately 100,000 clones, around 89% found once. Sequencing was performed on peripheral blood. The receptor's source is a human donor with acute or convalescent COVID-19. The donor label of this sample is uncertain.

The CDR3 coding sequence is TGTGCCAGCAGCCCGTTCCTTGAGGGAGGACTCACTGAAGCTTTCTTT. Protein: CASSPFLEGGLTEAFF. The chain links TRBV3-1 (or the pseudogene TRBV3-2) to TRBJ1-1; D gene unclear. The germline V gene has CDR1 LGHDT and CDR2 YNNKEL (reference sequence). This CDR3 contains 16 residues. Trimming stripped 4 bases from V and 4 bases from J, with 19 bases between.